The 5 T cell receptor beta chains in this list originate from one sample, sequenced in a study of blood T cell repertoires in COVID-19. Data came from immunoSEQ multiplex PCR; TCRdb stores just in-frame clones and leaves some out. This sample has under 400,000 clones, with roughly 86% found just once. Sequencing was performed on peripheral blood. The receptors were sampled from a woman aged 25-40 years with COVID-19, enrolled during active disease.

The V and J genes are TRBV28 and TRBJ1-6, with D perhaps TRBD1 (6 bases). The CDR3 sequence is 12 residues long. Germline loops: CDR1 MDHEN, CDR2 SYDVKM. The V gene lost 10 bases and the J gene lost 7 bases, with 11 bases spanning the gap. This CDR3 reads CATTGTNSPLHF. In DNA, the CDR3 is TGTGCCACCACAGGGACCAATTCACCCCTCCACTTT.

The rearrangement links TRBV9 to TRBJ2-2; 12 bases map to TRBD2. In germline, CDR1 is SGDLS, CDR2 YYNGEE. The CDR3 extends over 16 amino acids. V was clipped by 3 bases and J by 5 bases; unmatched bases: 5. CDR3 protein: CASSASSGRGTGELFF. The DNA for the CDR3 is TGTGCCAGCAGCGCCTCTAGCGGGAGGGGGACCGGGGAGCTGTTTTTT.

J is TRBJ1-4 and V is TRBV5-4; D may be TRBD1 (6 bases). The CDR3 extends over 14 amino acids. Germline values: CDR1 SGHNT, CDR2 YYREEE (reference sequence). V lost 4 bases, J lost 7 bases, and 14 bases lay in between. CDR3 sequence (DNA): TGTGCCAGCAGCGCACAGGGTCGGGGTGAAAAACTGTTTTTT. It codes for CASSAQGRGEKLFF.

The CDR3 protein is CASSLLAGDNNEQFF. CDR3 sequence (DNA): TGTGCCAGCAGCCTACTAGCGGGAGATAACAATGAGCAGTTCTTC. This chain connects TRBV11-2 to TRBJ2-1; 11 nucleotides line up with TRBD2. CDR3 size: 15 residues. V dropped 5 bases and J dropped 5; count of bases not matched to a gene: 5. Germline V lookup: CDR1 SGHAT, CDR2 FQNNGV.

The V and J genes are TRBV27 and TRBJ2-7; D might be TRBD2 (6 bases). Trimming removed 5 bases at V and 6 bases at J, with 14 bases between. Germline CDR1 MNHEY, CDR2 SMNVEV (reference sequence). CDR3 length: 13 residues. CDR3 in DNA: TGTGCCAGCAGTAGCGGGCCGAGGGTCGAGCAGTACTTC. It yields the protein CASSSGPRVEQYF.